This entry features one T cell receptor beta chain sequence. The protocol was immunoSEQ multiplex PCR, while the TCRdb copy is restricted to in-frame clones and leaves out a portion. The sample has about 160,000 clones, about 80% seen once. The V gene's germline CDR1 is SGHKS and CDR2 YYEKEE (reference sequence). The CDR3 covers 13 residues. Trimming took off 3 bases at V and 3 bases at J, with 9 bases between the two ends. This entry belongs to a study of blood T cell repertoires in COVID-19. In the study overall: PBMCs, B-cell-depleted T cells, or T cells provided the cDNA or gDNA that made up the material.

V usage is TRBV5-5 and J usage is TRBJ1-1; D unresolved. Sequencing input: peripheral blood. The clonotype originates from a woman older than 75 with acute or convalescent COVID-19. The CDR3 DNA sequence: TGTGCCAGCAGCTCGGTCCTTTACACTGAAGCTTTCTTT. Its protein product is CASSSVLYTEAFF.